This passage covers 10 T cell receptor beta chains from one sample sequenced in a study of blood T cells in healthy people across ages. For the second PCR, which ran for about 6 to 11 cycles, a sample-barcoded 5' primer and a J-beta primer mix were used. Each CDR3 protein is one row after TCRdb ran MiXCR on the 5' RACE reads. The sample lists 1.5 million to 2 million distinct CDR3 sequences, about two fifths occurring once. The sequenced sample consisted of blood. The receptors originated from a human donor in good health.

A note on this clonotype: This sequence may be a read error, since a much larger clone differs from it by one base. The chain links TRBV12-3 or TRBV12-4 to TRBJ2-7, with D possibly being TRBD2 (6 bases). Judging by the DNA end, TRBJ2-5 fits better; the J call may be wrong. The CDR3 is 13 amino acids. As DNA, the CDR3 is TGTGCCGGCAGCCCCCTAGGGAGGGAGACCCAGTACTTC. Translation gives CAGSPLGRETQYF.

As for this clonotype: At one boundary the junction diverges from the germline segment, which might be a read error. The J gene is TRBJ2-5, the V gene TRBV7-2, with D perhaps matching TRBD2 (5 bases). Germline V gene sequence: CDR1 SGHTA, CDR2 FQGNSA. The CDR3 sequence is 13 residues long. Written as DNA, the CDR3 is TGTGCCGGCAGCTTAGGACTCCAAGAGACCCAGTACTTC. Its protein product is CAGSLGLQETQYF. The entire variable domain, with the rest obtained from reference TRBV7-2 and TRBJ2-5, is as follows: GAGVSQSPSNKVTEKGKDVELRCDPISGHTALYWYRQSLGQGLEFLIYFQGNSAPDKSGLPSDRFSAERTGGSVSTLTIQRTQQEDSAVYLCAGSLGLQETQYFGPGTRLLVL.

The genes are TRBV5-1 and TRBJ1-1; D unresolved. This CDR3 contains 13 residues. CDR1 is SGHRS, CDR2 YFSETQ, per germline. Trimming shortened V by 4 bases and J by 7 bases, and 14 bases separated the two germline ends. The CDR3 region is CASSVGPLNEAFF. CDR3 nucleotides: TGCGCCAGCAGCGTAGGGCCACTTAATGAAGCTTTCTTT.

This clonotype was counted at least ten times. The rearrangement uses TRBV4-1 and TRBJ2-3; no clear D. The CDR3 has 15 amino acids. Germline V CDR1 and CDR2: MGHRA, YSYEKL. Between the trimmed V and J ends, which lost 4 bases and 3 bases, there was a span of 14 bases. CDR3 loop: CASSLSAVGTDTQYF. For the CDR3, the DNA is TGCGCCAGCAGCCTTTCAGCTGTCGGGACAGATACGCAGTATTTT.

This clonotype was detected ten times or more. The rearrangement uses TRBV5-1 and TRBJ2-5; 9 nucleotides line up with TRBD1. V lost 4 bases to trimming and J lost 1 base; unmatched junction nucleotides: 2. The CDR3 totals 14 residues. In germline, CDR1 is SGHRS, CDR2 YFSETQ. This CDR3 is CASSRGQGQETQYF. The CDR3 DNA reads TGCGCCAGCAGCCGGGGACAGGGCCAAGAGACCCAGTACTTC.

This clonotype was recorded a few times. This sequence joins TRBV7-3 and TRBJ1-2; TRBD1 is a possible D gene (5 bases). Trimming shortened V by 1 base and J by 4 bases, and 13 bases separated the two germline ends. CDR3 length equals 15 residues. CDR1 and CDR2 from the germline V gene are SGHTA and FQGTGA. CDR3 DNA sequence: TGTGCCAGCAGCTTAAGGGCAGGGATGGGCTATGGCTACACCTTC. This sequence encodes CASSLRAGMGYGYTF. The full variable domain, in which reference TRBV7-3 and TRBJ1-2 provide the parts outside the CDR3, is GAGVSQTPSNKVTEKGKYVELRCDPISGHTALYWYRQSLGQGPEFLIYFQGTGAADDSGLPNDRFFAVRPEGSVSTLKIQRTERGDSAVYLCASSLRAGMGYGYTFGSGTRLTVV.

This clonotype has only a few counts. This rearrangement joins TRBV4-3 to TRBJ2-7; 8 positions match TRBD2. The V gene end was trimmed by 1 base and the J gene end by 3 bases; junction bases not matched to a gene: 11. The CDR3 has 17 residues. Germline-derived CDR1 and CDR2 are LGHNA and YSLEER. The CDR3 DNA reads TGCGCCAGCAGCCAAGCTCGAAGCGGGGGACCCAACTACGAGCAGTACTTC. This gives the protein CASSQARSGGPNYEQYF.

The gene calls are TRBV27 and TRBJ2-1, with D maybe TRBD2 (6 bases). This CDR3 contains 16 residues. CDR1 and CDR2 from the germline V gene are MNHEY and SMNVEV (reference sequence). V was pared by 3 bases and J by 4 bases, with 16 bases between. The CDR3 DNA is TGTGCCAGCAGTTTTTTGGGGAGGAAGTGGTACAATGAGCAGTTCTTC. Translating it yields CASSFLGRKWYNEQFF.

This clonotype was found many times. The chain recombines TRBV20-1 with TRBJ2-7; 8 bases line up with TRBD1. The CDR3 consists of 11 residues. Unmatched junction bases numbered 4, after V lost 6 bases and J lost 6 bases. Germline loops: CDR1 DFQATT, CDR2 SNEGSKA (reference sequence). The CDR3 loop is CSAGDRSEQYF. CDR3 in DNA: TGCAGTGCAGGGGACAGGTCCGAGCAGTACTTC.

The J gene is TRBJ2-3, the V gene TRBV30; either TRBD1 or TRBD2 may fit D (5 bases each). Germline V lookup: CDR1 GTSNPN, CDR2 SVGIG (reference sequence). With 1 base removed from V and 1 base from J, the gap between germline ends came to 9 bases. The CDR3 is 14 amino acids. The CDR3 DNA follows: TGTGCCTGGAGTGGGGGGTTTCGCACAGATACGCAGTATTTT. It is translated as CAWSGGFRTDTQYF.